The rows below give T cell receptor beta chains drawn from one sample of a study of blood T cells in healthy people across ages. TCRdb recomputed calls from the 5' RACE reads with MiXCR, one row per CDR3 protein. Found here are some 290,000 distinct CDR3 sequences, 25% to 30% of them singletons; the top ten hold 29%. The sequencing sample was made of blood. All receptors come from a woman between 70 and 85 years old in good health. Both conserved end residues are part of each CDR3. A D gene is named only where the DNA matches it firmly. Part of the rows lack a size; the others show once, few, many or a class for expanded clones.

abundance	v_gene	d_gene	j_gene	CDR3aa	CDR3nt
few	TRBV2	TRBD1	TRBJ2-3	CDSSIDRGRTDTQYF	TGTGACAGCAGCATCGACAGGGGAAGGACAGATACGCAGTATTTT
-	TRBV24-1	TRBD2	TRBJ2-3	CATSGGNLAGRPTDTQYF	TGTGCCACCAGTGGGGGGAACCTAGCGGGACGCCCCACAGATACGCAGTATTTT
-	TRBV28	TRBD1	TRBJ2-7	CASRSDRGVTYEQYF	TGTGCCAGCAGATCCGACAGGGGAGTAACCTACGAGCAGTACTTC
-	TRBV12-3/TRBV12-4	-	TRBJ2-4	CASTLGGKNIQYF	TGTGCCAGCACCTTGGGAGGCAAAAACATTCAGTACTTC
many	TRBV12-3/TRBV12-4	-	TRBJ2-7	CASSLGGGSYEQYF	TGTGCCAGCTCCCTCGGGGGCGGCTCCTACGAGCAGTACTTC
-	TRBV18	-	TRBJ2-1	CASSPNRGGYNEQFF	TGTGCCAGCTCACCCAACAGGGGAGGATACAATGAGCAGTTCTTC
once	TRBV27	-	TRBJ2-6	CATKGGREFSGANVLTF	TGTGCCACCAAGGGGGGGCGGGAGTTCTCCGGGGCCAACGTCCTGACTTTC
few	TRBV6-5	-	TRBJ1-3	CASRLPGGNTIYF	TGTGCCAGCAGGTTACCGGGGGGAAACACCATATATTTT
-	TRBV12-3/TRBV12-4	-	TRBJ2-1	CASSLSNNGNNEQFF	TGTGCCAGCAGTTTAAGTAATAACGGAAACAATGAGCAGTTCTTC
-	TRBV20-1	-	TRBJ2-1	CSPLRDLYNEQFF	TGCAGCCCCCTTCGGGACTTATACAATGAGCAGTTCTTC
many	TRBV7-9	-	TRBJ2-5	CASISGSEGHKETQYF	TGTGCCAGCATCTCGGGGTCCGAAGGACACAAAGAGACCCAGTACTTC
-	TRBV18	TRBD2	TRBJ2-1	CASSPLTGTSSHEQFF	TGTGCCAGCTCACCTTTGACCGGGACTAGCTCCCATGAGCAGTTCTTC
once	TRBV9	-	TRBJ2-3	CASGVKGSTDTQYF	TGTGCCAGCGGCGTCAAGGGCTCGACAGATACGCAGTATTTT
-	TRBV20-1	-	TRBJ2-5	CSATRGRRGGRETQYF	TGCAGTGCTACAAGGGGGAGGCGAGGGGGTAGGGAGACCCAGTACTTC
once	TRBV5-5	-	TRBJ2-1	CASSRSLAGPTYNEQFF	TGTGCCAGCAGTCGTTCCTTAGCAGGCCCCACCTACAATGAGCAGTTCTTC
few	TRBV12-3/TRBV12-4	TRBD2	TRBJ2-7	CASGIAGDHEQYF	TGTGCCAGCGGGATAGCGGGAGACCACGAGCAGTACTTC
-	TRBV20-1	-	TRBJ2-7	CSARDPNRLPYEQYF	TGCAGTGCTAGAGATCCTAACAGGCTCCCCTACGAGCAGTACTTC
-	TRBV28	-	TRBJ1-6	CASTGGNRGTVNSPLHF	TGTGCCAGCACGGGAGGGAACAGAGGGACGGTAAATTCACCCCTCCACTTT
few	TRBV24-1	-	TRBJ2-2	CATSDSTIQDTGELFF	TGTGCCACCAGTGATTCGACAATCCAGGACACCGGGGAGCTGTTTTTT
-	TRBV4-1	TRBD2	TRBJ2-3	CASSQAAGGDTQYF	TGCGCCAGCAGCCAAGCGGCGGGAGGGGATACGCAGTATTTT
-	TRBV2	-	TRBJ2-2	CASRLRQNTGELFF	TGTGCCAGCAGGTTGAGACAGAACACCGGGGAGCTGTTTTTT
many	TRBV12-3/TRBV12-4	-	TRBJ2-5	CASSLAPTRKIQETQYF	TGTGCCAGCAGTTTAGCGCCAACCAGAAAAATACAAGAGACCCAGTACTTC
once	TRBV20-1	-	TRBJ2-3	CSAREHRFTDTQYF	TGCAGTGCTAGAGAGCACCGATTCACAGATACGCAGTATTTT
-	TRBV29-1	-	TRBJ1-4	CSVERGGSEKLFF	TGCAGCGTTGAACGTGGCGGATCTGAAAAACTGTTTTTT
many	TRBV12-3/TRBV12-4	-	TRBJ2-5	CASSFYRETQYF	TGTGCCAGCAGTTTCTATCGGGAGACCCAGTACTTC
-	TRBV4-1	TRBD1	TRBJ2-5	CASSRTTGNQETQYF	TGCGCCAGCAGCCGCACGACAGGGAACCAAGAGACCCAGTACTTC
-	TRBV5-1	-	TRBJ2-5	CASSFHGEETQYF	TGCGCCAGCAGCTTTCATGGAGAAGAGACCCAGTACTTC
-	TRBV6-5	-	TRBJ1-1	CASTYSGVGATEAFF	TGTGCCAGCACCTACTCCGGGGTGGGGGCCACTGAAGCTTTCTTT
few	TRBV7-2	-	TRBJ2-1	CASSFGRGVEQFF	TGTGCCAGCAGCTTCGGTCGGGGTGTTGAGCAGTTCTTC
few	TRBV5-1	-	TRBJ2-5	CTSSERQETQYF	TGCACCAGCAGCGAACGCCAAGAGACCCAGTACTTC
-	TRBV7-9	-	TRBJ1-1	CASSLDGADEAFF	TGTGCCAGCAGCTTAGACGGGGCGGATGAAGCTTTCTTT
-	TRBV14	TRBD1	TRBJ1-2	CASSRGQGALSSLRGYTF	TGTGCCAGCAGCCGCGGACAGGGGGCGCTTTCGTCCTTACGTGGCTACACCTTC
-	TRBV4-2	-	TRBJ2-1	CASSQDQVGSYNEQFF	TGTGCCAGCAGCCAAGATCAAGTAGGTTCCTACAATGAGCAGTTCTTC
-	TRBV6-6	-	TRBJ2-7	CASSRGLRVEQYF	TGTGCCAGCTCGCGCGGGCTACGGGTCGAGCAGTACTTC
-	TRBV14	TRBD2	TRBJ2-7	CASSQTLSGTYEQYF	TGTGCCAGCAGCCAGACCCTTAGCGGGACCTACGAGCAGTACTTC
-	TRBV27	-	TRBJ2-7	CASSSPGQIGYF	TGTGCCAGCAGTTCCCCCGGACAAATAGGATACTTC
-	TRBV24-1	-	TRBJ2-7	CASCSRGPPYEQYF	TGTGCCAGCTGCTCACGGGGACCACCCTACGAGCAGTACTTC
-	TRBV5-1	-	TRBJ2-5	CASSLAGQAETQYF	TGCGCCAGCAGCTTAGCCGGCCAGGCAGAGACCCAGTACTTC
-	TRBV3-1	TRBD1	TRBJ2-7	CASSRSGQFYEQYF	TGTGCCAGCAGCCGTTCGGGACAGTTCTACGAGCAGTACTTC
-	TRBV7-6	TRBD2	TRBJ2-7	CASSLAGLAAEQYF	TGTGCCAGCAGCTTAGCGGGACTAGCGGCCGAGCAGTACTTC
few	TRBV7-2	-	TRBJ2-5	CASSPNSGGETQYF	TGTGCCAGCAGCCCCAACTCAGGCGGAGAGACCCAGTACTTC
few	TRBV28	-	TRBJ2-7	CASSPYHPLREYYEQYF	TGTGCCAGCAGTCCCTATCACCCCCTTCGGGAGTACTACGAGCAGTACTTC
-	TRBV14	-	TRBJ2-5	CASSRTAVEGTQYF	TGTGCCAGCAGCCGCACGGCAGTGGAGGGGACCCAGTACTTC
-	TRBV19	-	TRBJ2-5	CASSIAGETQYF	TGTGCCAGTAGTATAGCAGGGGAGACCCAGTACTTC
-	TRBV20-1	-	TRBJ2-1	CSAKPSPKRNNEQFF	TGCAGTGCCAAACCCTCCCCGAAACGGAACAATGAGCAGTTCTTC
-	TRBV14	-	TRBJ2-7	CASSPGGSPQYF	TGTGCCAGCAGCCCCGGAGGTAGCCCGCAGTACTTC
-	TRBV5-1	TRBD1	TRBJ2-7	CASAVSGQGSFGEQYF	TGCGCCAGCGCCGTGTCGGGACAGGGGTCCTTCGGCGAGCAGTACTTC
-	TRBV5-1	TRBD2	TRBJ2-7	CASSPALTSGGIHEQYF	TGCGCCAGCAGCCCCGCCCTTACTAGCGGGGGGATCCACGAGCAGTACTTC
once	TRBV7-9	-	TRBJ1-4	CASSQQLGTNEKLFF	TGTGCCAGCAGCCAACAATTGGGAACTAATGAAAAACTGTTTTTT
-	TRBV11-3	-	TRBJ1-1	CASSSNRATGTEAFF	TGTGCCAGCAGCTCAAACAGGGCCACGGGAACTGAAGCTTTCTTT
-	TRBV12-3/TRBV12-4	-	TRBJ2-7	CASSPTISNYEQYF	TGTGCCAGCAGTCCGACAATAAGCAACTACGAGCAGTACTTC
-	TRBV27	TRBD1	TRBJ2-1	CASSTTGASQFF	TGTGCCAGCAGTACCACAGGGGCATCGCAGTTCTTC
-	TRBV5-1	-	TRBJ2-1	CASSLTMSSYNEQFF	TGCGCCAGCAGCTTGACGATGAGCTCCTACAATGAGCAGTTCTTC
-	TRBV28	-	TRBJ2-5	CASSKGTKGGETQYF	TGTGCCAGCAGCAAAGGGACAAAAGGAGGAGAGACCCAGTACTTC
-	TRBV20-1	TRBD2	TRBJ2-3	CSATNSGRKTDTQYF	TGCAGTGCCACAAATAGCGGGAGGAAAACAGATACGCAGTATTTT
-	TRBV28	-	TRBJ2-1	CASIRPLGGNNEQFF	TGTGCCAGCATTCGGCCCCTTGGGGGGAACAATGAGCAGTTCTTC
-	TRBV7-2	TRBD2	TRBJ2-3	CASIPSGNTDTQYF	TGTGCCAGCATCCCTAGCGGGAACACAGATACGCAGTATTTT
-	TRBV4-2	TRBD1	TRBJ2-5	CASSPQGATQYF	TGTGCCAGCAGCCCCCAGGGGGCTACCCAGTACTTC
few	TRBV29-1	-	TRBJ2-7	CSVREGTRSSYEQYF	TGCAGCGTTCGAGAAGGTACTAGGAGCTCCTACGAGCAGTACTTC